These 26 T cell receptor beta chains were all obtained from the same sample, sequenced in a study of beta chain features in type 1 diabetes. Notes on the study in general: The study found moderately but significantly shorter TCRB CDR3s in all four CD4+ subsets of Type 1 diabetes patients.

These receptors have no identified antigens. Investigators reverse transcribed all isolated RNA, so they sequenced expressed TCRB transcripts. The method was immunoSEQ multiplex PCR; TCRdb's version includes in-frame clones alone and lacks a portion of them. The table includes a few hundred thousand clones, around 24% detected once. Sequencing was done on a sample of naive CD4+ T cells from blood. These receptors were obtained from a woman younger than 45 with type 1 diabetes.

There are a few counts of this clone. The rearrangement links TRBV7-3 to TRBJ1-2; no reliable D call. Germline CDR1 SGHTA, CDR2 FQGTGA. This CDR3 comprises 15 residues. Trimming shortened V by 5 bases and J by 2 bases, and 15 bases separated the two germline ends. The CDR3 spells CASSPAYARNYGYTF. Here the CDR3 DNA reads TGTGCCAGCAGCCCAGCATATGCCAGGAACTATGGCTACACCTTC.

Only a few counts were recorded for this clone. J is TRBJ2-1 and V is TRBV7-3; 10 bases fit TRBD2. Germline loops: CDR1 SGHTA, CDR2 FQGTGA. The CDR3 runs to 15 residues. Trimming took 1 base from V and 6 from J; bases not matched to a gene: 3. The CDR3 DNA follows: TGTGCCAGCAGCTTAATGTCTAGCGGGAGCAATGAGCAGTTCTTC. Protein sequence: CASSLMSSGSNEQFF.

The chain carries TRBV6-1 and TRBJ2-4; TRBD2 might be the D (6 bases). Looked up from germline, CDR1 is MNHNS and CDR2 is SASEGT. There are 14 residues in the CDR3. Trimming removed 6 bases at V and 8 bases at J, with 17 bases between. CDR3 protein: CASRVQLAFDIQYF. In DNA, the CDR3 is TGTGCCAGCAGGGTGCAACTAGCTTTTGACATTCAGTACTTC.

The chain combines TRBV5-1 with TRBJ2-3, with 10 bases fitting TRBD2. This CDR3 region has 17 residues. V trimming: 3 bases; J trimming: 4 bases; junction bases outside the gene matches: 11. CDR1 SGHRS and CDR2 YFSETQ come from the germline V gene. DNA for the CDR3: TGCGCCAGCAGCTCTCGACTAGCGGGCCGAGGGGCAGATACGCAGTATTTT. Protein product: CASSSRLAGRGADTQYF.

The chain carries TRBV5-1 and TRBJ2-7, with 7 positions matching TRBD1. CDR1 is SGHRS and CDR2 is YFSETQ in the germline V gene. This CDR3 is 14 amino acids long. V gave up 4 bases and J gave up 3 bases; unmatched junction bases: 7. The CDR3 nucleotides are TGCGCCAGCAGCCCTGGACAGGCACGCTACGAGCAGTACTTC. Translated: CASSPGQARYEQYF.

V and J are TRBV25-1 and TRBJ2-1; D is perhaps TRBD2 (5 bases). Germline CDR1 and CDR2: MGHDK and SYGVNS. The CDR3 extends over 13 amino acids. The V gene lost 5 bases and the J gene lost 2 bases, with 7 bases spanning the gap. The CDR3, as DNA: TGTGCCAGCAGTCAGACTACCTACAATGAGCAGTTCTTC. Amino acids: CASSQTTYNEQFF.

CDR3 sequence (DNA): TGTGCCAGCAGCCGGGACTACGGGGGGGAGCAGTACTTC. Residues: CASSRDYGGEQYF. The chain recombines TRBV2 with TRBJ2-7; 7 bases match TRBD2. After removal of 6 bases from V and 7 bases from J, the junction contained 9 bases not matched to a gene. Germline V gene data show CDR1 as SNHLY and CDR2 as FYNNEI. The length of the CDR3 is 13 residues. Supplemented by reference TRBV2 and TRBJ2-7, the full variable domain reads EPEVTQTPSHQVTQMGQEVILRCVPISNHLYFYWYRQILGQKVEFLVSFYNNEISEKSEIFDDQFSVERPDGSNFTLKIRSTKLEDSAMYFCASSRDYGGEQYFGPGTRLTVT.

J is TRBJ2-6 and V is TRBV7-6, with D possibly being TRBD2 (5 bases). The V gene's germline CDR1 is SGHVS and CDR2 FNYEAQ. The CDR3 sequence is 13 residues long. The ends were cut back, 10 bases at V and 2 bases at J, with 9 bases in the middle. In nucleotides, the CDR3 is TGTGCCACTACGAGGGCTGGGGCCAACGTCCTGACTTTC. This encodes CATTRAGANVLTF. The full variable domain, with the rest looked up from reference TRBV7-6 and TRBJ2-6, is GAGVSQSPRYKVTKRGQDVALRCDPISGHVSLYWYRQALGQGPEFLTYFNYEAQQDKSGLPNDRFSAERPEGSISTLTIQRTEQRDSAMYRCATTRAGANVLTFGAGSRLTVL.

The chain combines TRBV28 with TRBJ2-7; tentative D call: TRBD1 (7 bases). The CDR3 covers 12 residues. V lost 6 bases, J lost 4 bases, and 10 bases lay in between. From germline, CDR1 is MDHEN and CDR2 SYDVKM. The CDR3 region has the DNA TGTGCCAGCAGCCAGGGGGGATACGAGCAGTACTTC. Translated, it gives CASSQGGYEQYF. The full variable domain, completed using reference TRBV28 and TRBJ2-7, is DVKVTQSSRYLVKRTGEKVFLECVQDMDHENMFWYRQDPGLGLRLIYFSYDVKMKEKGDIPEGYSVSREKKERFSLILESASTNQTSMYLCASSQGGYEQYFGPGTRLTVT.

This clone has only a few counts. The V gene is TRBV2, the J gene TRBJ1-2, with D unclear. V lost 7 bases and J lost 5, with 8 bases in between. The CDR3 is made up of 11 amino acids. Germline V gene sequence: CDR1 SNHLY, CDR2 FYNNEI. The CDR3 protein is CASTLEYGYTF. The DNA for the CDR3 is TGTGCCAGCACTCTGGAGTATGGCTACACCTTC.

The rearrangement joins TRBV2 to TRBJ2-5; the match to TRBD1 covers 10 bases. Germline loops: CDR1 SNHLY, CDR2 FYNNEI. V dropped 8 bases and J dropped 3; count of bases not matched to a gene: 12. The CDR3 loop spans 16 amino acids. The CDR3 reads CASVLQGQGPEETQYF. The CDR3 DNA follows: TGTGCCAGCGTACTCCAGGGACAGGGGCCAGAAGAGACCCAGTACTTC.

This clone was observed a few times. The genes are TRBV7-3 and TRBJ2-1; perhaps TRBD2 as D (6 bases). This CDR3 is built from 14 residues. V lost 7 bases, J lost 7 bases, and 17 bases lay in between. CDR1 and CDR2 (germline): SGHTA, FQGTGA. The CDR3 sequence: CASIQTAGRNEQFF. DNA of the CDR3: TGTGCCAGCATCCAAACGGCGGGGAGGAATGAGCAGTTCTTC.

The chain carries TRBV30 and TRBJ2-5, with 14 bases fitting TRBD2. Germline V gives CDR1 GTSNPN, CDR2 SVGIG (reference sequence). This CDR3 spans 15 amino acids. Losses at the gene ends were 0 bases for V and 5 bases for J; bases not matched to a gene: 2. CDR3 residues: CAWSVGLAGGETQYF. CDR3 DNA: TGTGCCTGGAGTGTAGGACTAGCGGGAGGTGAGACCCAGTACTTC. The variable domain in full, with the rest retrieved from reference TRBV30 and TRBJ2-5, is SQTIHQWPATLVQPVGSPLSLECTVEGTSNPNLYWYRQAAGRGLQLLFYSVGIGQISSEVPQNLSASRPQDRQFILSSKKLLLSDSGFYLCAWSVGLAGGETQYFGPGTRLLVL.

There are a few counts of this clone. V gene TRBV4-1 combines with J gene TRBJ2-7, with TRBD1 matching 9 bases. Germline trimming cut 0 bases from V and 6 bases from J; bases unmatched to any gene: 3. The CDR3 is made up of 14 amino acids. Germline V CDR1 and CDR2: MGHRA, YSYEKL. The CDR3: CASSQDGQGLEQYF. The CDR3 nucleotides read TGCGCCAGCAGCCAAGATGGACAGGGGCTCGAGCAGTACTTC.

The chain has TRBV25-1 and TRBJ2-1; 8 bases agree with TRBD1. Germline V gene lookup returns CDR1 MGHDK and CDR2 SYGVNS. This CDR3 comprises 14 residues. Unmatched junction bases numbered 6, after V lost 3 bases and J lost 8 bases. The CDR3 DNA is TGTGCCAGCAGTGACTGGACAGGGCAACATGAGCAGTTCTTC. It encodes CASSDWTGQHEQFF.

The sample holds a few counts of this clone. The chain uses TRBV14 and TRBJ2-5; 7 bases align to TRBD2. Looked up from germline, CDR1 is SGHDN and CDR2 is FVKESK. This CDR3 spans 17 amino acids. Trimming removed 3 bases from V and 3 bases from J; junction bases left unmatched: 13. The CDR3 DNA reads TGTGCCAGCAGCCAGGCCTTTGCGGGGGAGGTTAAAGAGACCCAGTACTTC. As protein: CASSQAFAGEVKETQYF.

The V gene is TRBV5-1, the J gene TRBJ2-1; 8 bases match TRBD1. The length of the CDR3 is 16 residues. The junction had 8 bases not matched to a gene; V was cut back by 4 bases and J by 2 bases. Germline V lookup: CDR1 SGHRS, CDR2 YFSETQ. In DNA form, the CDR3 reads TGCGCCAGCAGCCCAGGTGACAGGGGCCCCTACAATGAGCAGTTCTTC. Translated, it gives CASSPGDRGPYNEQFF. Supplemented by reference TRBV5-1 and TRBJ2-1, the full variable domain reads KAGVTQTPRYLIKTRGQQVTLSCSPISGHRSVSWYQQTPGQGLQFLFEYFSETQRNKGNFPGRFSGRQFSNSRSEMNVSTLELGDSALYLCASSPGDRGPYNEQFFGPGTRLTVL.

This clone has only a few counts. The chain employs TRBV30 and TRBJ1-3; maybe TRBD1 (6 bases). The V gene lost 6 bases and the J gene lost 0 bases, with 12 bases spanning the gap. Per germline, CDR1 GTSNPN and CDR2 SVGIG (reference sequence). The CDR3 spans 14 residues. CDR3 bases: TGTGCCTGTTTCCGGACAGTCTCTGGAAACACCATATATTTT. Protein product: CACFRTVSGNTIYF.

The V call is TRBV29-1, the J call TRBJ1-3, with D perhaps matching TRBD1 (5 bases). Between the trimmed V and J ends, which lost 6 bases and 0 bases, there was a span of 12 bases. The CDR3 loop spans 14 amino acids. Germline V lookup: CDR1 SQVTM, CDR2 ANQGSEA. The CDR3 here is CSVTVLPSGNTIYF. CDR3 DNA sequence: TGCAGCGTGACAGTCCTCCCCTCTGGAAACACCATATATTTT.

The CDR3 DNA follows: TGTGCCAGCAGTGAACAGCGGGGAACCACAGATACGCAGTATTTT. It specifies CASSEQRGTTDTQYF. The gene calls are TRBV27 and TRBJ2-3; 7 nucleotides match TRBD2. The V gene's germline CDR1 is MNHEY and CDR2 SMNVEV (reference sequence). The ends lost 5 bases at V and 2 bases at J; junction bases unmatched: 7. The CDR3 has 15 residues.

The rearrangement joins TRBV5-1 to TRBJ2-6; 7 bases are a match to TRBD1. The CDR3 is made up of 19 amino acids. With 0 bases clipped from V and 0 bases from J, the junction kept 9 bases outside the gene matches. Germline CDR1 reads SGHRS; CDR2 reads YFSETQ. CDR3 nucleotide sequence: TGCGCCAGCAGCTTGGGCCCGGGACAGCGCCTCTCTGGGGCCAACGTCCTGACTTTC. Translation gives CASSLGPGQRLSGANVLTF. Looking up the rest from reference TRBV5-1 and TRBJ2-6 gives the full variable domain: KAGVTQTPRYLIKTRGQQVTLSCSPISGHRSVSWYQQTPGQGLQFLFEYFSETQRNKGNFPGRFSGRQFSNSRSEMNVSTLELGDSALYLCASSLGPGQRLSGANVLTFGAGSRLTVL.

The rearrangement uses TRBV19 and TRBJ2-5; TRBD1 matches at 10 bases. Trimming took 5 bases from V and 3 from J; bases not matched to a gene: 9. CDR3 length equals 16 residues. Germline lookup yields CDR1 LNHDA and CDR2 SQIVND (reference sequence). This CDR3 reads CASSPRQGAQEETQYF. CDR3 DNA sequence: TGTGCCAGTAGTCCCAGACAGGGGGCGCAGGAAGAGACCCAGTACTTC.

This clone was counted only a few times. The rearrangement uses TRBV9 and TRBJ1-1; the D gene is possibly TRBD1 (6 bases). Trimming removed 4 bases from V and 1 base from J, with 14 bases in between. The CDR3 consists of 15 residues. Germline-derived CDR1 and CDR2 are SGDLS and YYNGEE. The CDR3 here is CASSPRQVWNTEAFF. Written as DNA, the CDR3 is TGTGCCAGCAGCCCCAGACAGGTTTGGAACACTGAAGCTTTCTTT.

The rearrangement links TRBV4-1 to TRBJ2-1, with D perhaps matching TRBD2 (6 bases). Trimming shortened V by 4 bases and J by 1 base, and 14 bases separated the two germline ends. This CDR3 region has 16 residues. Germline V lookup: CDR1 MGHRA, CDR2 YSYEKL. CDR3 sequence (DNA): TGCGCCAGCAGCCGCCCCGGGACTGCTTCCTACAATGAGCAGTTCTTC. Its translation is CASSRPGTASYNEQFF.

The chain joins TRBV30 to TRBJ1-5, with D possibly matching TRBD1 (6 bases). The CDR3 runs 13 residues. Germline V lookup: CDR1 GTSNPN, CDR2 SVGIG (reference sequence). With 5 bases removed from V and 5 bases from J, the gap between germline ends came to 13 bases. CDR3 in DNA: TGTGCCTGGGACTCAGGGGTGGATCAGCCCCAGCATTTT. It yields the protein CAWDSGVDQPQHF.

The rearrangement joins TRBV5-1 to TRBJ2-1; the match to TRBD2 covers 11 bases. Trimming removed 1 base from V and 10 bases from J; junction bases left unmatched: 7. In germline, CDR1 is SGHRS, CDR2 YFSETQ. The CDR3 length is 15 residues. In DNA form, the CDR3 reads TGCGCCAGCAGCTTGTCACTAGCGGGAGAAGCCGAGCAGTTCTTC. Protein product: CASSLSLAGEAEQFF.